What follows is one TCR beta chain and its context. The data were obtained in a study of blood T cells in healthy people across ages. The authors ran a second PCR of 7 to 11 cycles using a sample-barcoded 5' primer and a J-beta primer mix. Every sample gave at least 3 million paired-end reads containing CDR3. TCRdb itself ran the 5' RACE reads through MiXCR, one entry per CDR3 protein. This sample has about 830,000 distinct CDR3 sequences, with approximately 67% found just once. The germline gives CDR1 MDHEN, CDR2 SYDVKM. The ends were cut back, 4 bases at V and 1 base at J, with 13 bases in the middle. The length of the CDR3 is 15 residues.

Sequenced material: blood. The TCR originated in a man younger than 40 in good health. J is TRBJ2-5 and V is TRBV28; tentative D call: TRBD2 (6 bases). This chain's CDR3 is CASSSRGSLQETQYF. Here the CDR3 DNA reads TGTGCCAGCAGTTCCCGGGGGAGCCTCCAAGAGACCCAGTACTTC.